The 27 T cell receptor beta chains below were found in one sample sequenced in a study of beta chain features in type 1 diabetes. TCRB transcripts that were expressed got sequenced, as all of the isolated RNA had been reverse transcribed. Assay used: immunoSEQ multiplex PCR; TCRdb lists only in-frame clones, some missing. The data show under 150,000 clones, with about 50% seen just once and 0.4% to 0.5% held by the top ten. Material for sequencing was Tregs from blood. The receptors come from a man aged 18 to 29 in good health.

The chain has TRBV2 and TRBJ2-2; TRBD2 aligns across 7 bases. Germline V gene sequence: CDR1 SNHLY, CDR2 FYNNEI. The ends lost 4 bases at V and 4 bases at J; junction bases unmatched: 3. CDR3 length: 14 amino acids. This chain's CDR3 is CASSATSSTGELFF. CDR3 sequence (DNA): TGTGCCAGCAGTGCGACTAGCTCCACCGGGGAGCTGTTTTTT.

The V gene is TRBV14, the J gene TRBJ2-3; TRBD1 matches at 7 bases. The CDR3 sequence is 18 residues long. Unmatched junction bases numbered 12, after V lost 2 bases and J lost 1 base. Germline V CDR1 and CDR2: SGHDN, FVKESK. Written as DNA, the CDR3 is TGTGCCAGCAGCCAAAGGCGACAGGGAGTCGAGGGCACAGATACGCAGTATTTT. Amino acid sequence: CASSQRRQGVEGTDTQYF.

In its sample, this clone was seen a few times. The chain combines TRBV5-1 with TRBJ1-2; 9 positions match TRBD1. J gave up 6 bases and V 3 bases, and 6 bases lay outside the gene matches. The germline gives CDR1 SGHRS, CDR2 YFSETQ. The CDR3 sequence is 14 residues long. DNA of the CDR3: TGCGCCAGCAGCTGGGGGGACAGGGAGAATGGCTACACCTTC. It is translated as CASSWGDRENGYTF.

This clone showed up just a few times. This chain joins TRBV7-2 and TRBJ2-1, with 7 bases aligning to TRBD2. V gave up 5 bases and J gave up 8 bases; unmatched junction bases: 3. The CDR3 sequence is 12 residues long. In germline, CDR1 is SGHTA, CDR2 FQGNSA. CDR3 nucleotides: TGTGCCAGCAGCGATAGCGGGTATGAGCAGTTCTTC. It codes for CASSDSGYEQFF.

This clone was seen a handful of times. At one end, the junction sequence differs from germline, possibly due to a read error. This sequence joins TRBV10-3 and TRBJ2-7; 7 positions match TRBD2. Germline lookup yields CDR1 ENHRY and CDR2 SYGVKD. This CDR3 is 14 amino acids long. The CDR3 DNA sequence: TGTGCCAGCAGTCCGCGGGACTACACCTACGAGCAGTACTTC. Residues: CASSPRDYTYEQYF.

This clone was counted a few times. The gene calls are TRBV10-3 and TRBJ2-7; 9 bases are a match to TRBD1. The CDR3 has 13 residues. V shed 10 bases and J 5 bases; nucleotides not matched to a gene: 9. The germline V gene encodes CDR1 ENHRY and CDR2 SYGVKD. CDR3 sequence reads: CATRTGGRHEQYF. DNA of the CDR3: TGTGCCACAAGAACAGGGGGCCGACACGAGCAGTACTTC.

The table lists this clone with a few counts. This sequence joins TRBV5-1 and TRBJ2-2; D is unresolved. The length of the CDR3 is 15 residues. Deletions cut 2 bases from V and 4 bases from J, with 12 bases between. Germline V CDR1 and CDR2: SGHRS, YFSETQ. The CDR3 bases are TGCGCCAGCAGCTTCCCGGGTCGAAGCACCGGGGAGCTGTTTTTT. It encodes CASSFPGRSTGELFF.

As regards this clone: At one end the junction does not follow the germline gene, possibly because of a read error. The chain has TRBV7-2 and TRBJ1-5; 9 positions agree with TRBD1. CDR3 length: 16 residues. CDR1 is SGHTA and CDR2 is FQGNSA in the germline V gene. Here the CDR3 reads CASSLQGAGSNQSQHF. The CDR3 nucleotides read TGTGCCAGCAGCCTACAGGGGGCGGGTAGCAATCAGTCCCAGCATTTT.

The rearrangement uses TRBV10-3 and TRBJ2-7; 11 bases are a match to TRBD1. The CDR3 is 15 residues long. The V gene's germline CDR1 is ENHRY and CDR2 SYGVKD. V shed 6 bases and J 1 base; nucleotides not matched to a gene: 5. CDR3 region: CAIREGQGGSYEQYF. The CDR3 DNA sequence: TGTGCCATCAGGGAGGGACAGGGGGGATCCTACGAGCAGTACTTC.

The V call is TRBV5-1, the J call TRBJ2-2; a possible D gene is TRBD1 (6 bases). The V end lost 4 bases, the J end lost 3 bases, and 13 bases lay between the germline ends. The CDR3 runs 15 residues. The germline V gene has CDR1 SGHRS and CDR2 YFSETQ. The CDR3 protein is CASSLTTGDTGELFF. CDR3 coding DNA: TGCGCCAGCAGCCTGACGACAGGAGACACCGGGGAGCTGTTTTTT.

The chain employs TRBV4-3 and TRBJ2-3, with D possibly matching TRBD2 (6 bases). Per germline, CDR1 LGHNA and CDR2 YSLEER. The V end lost 0 bases, the J end lost 0 bases, and 10 bases lay between the germline ends. This CDR3 is 16 amino acids long. The CDR3 DNA sequence: TGCGCCAGCAGCCAAGATGTCAGCGGGAGCACAGATACGCAGTATTTT. As protein: CASSQDVSGSTDTQYF.

The chain combines TRBV5-8 with TRBJ2-1, with D perhaps matching TRBD2 (5 bases). There are 13 residues in the CDR3. The V end was cut by 1 base, the J end by 9 bases, with 11 bases between. Per germline, CDR1 SGHTS and CDR2 YDEGEE. The CDR3 region is CASSLSTRGEQFF. Written as DNA, the CDR3 is TGTGCCAGCAGCTTGTCCACTAGAGGTGAGCAGTTCTTC.

V usage is TRBV19 and J usage is TRBJ1-5, with TRBD1 identical over 8 bases. CDR3 length: 17 residues. Trimming at V came to 3 bases and at J to 4 bases, leaving 11 bases not matched to a gene. Per germline, CDR1 LNHDA and CDR2 SQIVND (reference sequence). The CDR3 protein is CASSMRGQGTLNQPQHF. For the CDR3, the DNA is TGTGCCAGTAGTATGCGAGGACAGGGAACCTTAAATCAGCCCCAGCATTTT.

The table lists this clone with a few counts. The gene calls are TRBV6-1 and TRBJ1-4, with 10 bases fitting TRBD1. V lost 0 bases to trimming and J lost 7 bases; unmatched junction nucleotides: 5. Germline-derived CDR1 and CDR2 are MNHNS and SASEGT. The CDR3 loop spans 16 amino acids. Here the CDR3 reads CASSEARQGAREKLFF. The CDR3, as DNA: TGTGCCAGCAGTGAAGCCCGACAGGGGGCGCGTGAAAAACTGTTTTTT.

This clone was counted only a few times. The rearrangement joins TRBV5-1 to TRBJ2-3; TRBD2 matches 7 bases. The trim removed 6 bases at V and 4 bases at J, leaving 11 bases unmatched. CDR1 and CDR2 from the germline V gene are SGHRS and YFSETQ. The CDR3 length is 15 residues. CDR3 in amino acids: CASKGREEVADTQYF. The CDR3 coding sequence is TGCGCCAGCAAGGGTCGGGAGGAGGTCGCAGATACGCAGTATTTT.

This clone has a handful of counts. The J gene is TRBJ2-3, the V gene TRBV5-1, with TRBD2 matching over 11 bases. Germline CDR1 is SGHRS and CDR2 is YFSETQ. The CDR3 length is 16 residues. The V gene end was trimmed by 4 bases and the J gene end by 2 bases; junction bases not matched to a gene: 6. The CDR3 DNA is TGCGCCAGCAGCATCCGACTAGCGGGGACCACAGATACGCAGTATTTT. This sequence encodes CASSIRLAGTTDTQYF.

The rearrangement uses TRBV20-1 and TRBJ2-5; D might be TRBD2 (6 bases). The J call may not be correct, given that the DNA end is closer to TRBJ2-7. Germline CDR1 is DFQATT and CDR2 is SNEGSKA (reference sequence). This CDR3 comprises 10 residues. The CDR3 nucleotides are TGCAGTGGGGCAGCGGGCGAGCAGTACTTC. This translates into CSGAAGEQYF.

This chain links TRBV19 with TRBJ2-3; 11 nucleotides match TRBD2. The junction had 3 bases not matched to a gene; V was cut back by 6 bases and J by 1 base. From germline, CDR1 is LNHDA and CDR2 SQIVND (reference sequence). CDR3 size: 15 residues. This chain's CDR3 is CASRKLAGGTDTQYF. The CDR3 region has the DNA TGTGCCAGTAGGAAACTAGCGGGAGGCACAGATACGCAGTATTTT.

This clone showed up just a few times. The chain carries TRBV28 and TRBJ2-3; D is perhaps TRBD2 (5 bases). With 10 bases removed from V and 2 bases from J, the gap between germline ends came to 10 bases. CDR1 is MDHEN, CDR2 SYDVKM, per germline. The CDR3 is 12 amino acids. DNA for the CDR3: TGTGCCACCAAGGACTTCACAGATACGCAGTATTTT. This gives the protein CATKDFTDTQYF.

V and J are TRBV11-3 and TRBJ2-3; perhaps TRBD2 as D (7 bases). This CDR3 is built from 15 residues. The V end was cut by 3 bases, the J end by 4 bases, with 14 bases between. CDR1 and CDR2 (germline): SGHNT, YENEEA. In nucleotides, the CDR3 is TGTGCCAGCAGCTTCGGGGGGCAGTGGTCAGATACGCAGTATTTT. Its translation is CASSFGGQWSDTQYF.

The CDR3 here is CASSYEGDGYGYTF. The CDR3 coding sequence is TGTGCCAGCAGTTACGAGGGGGATGGCTATGGCTACACCTTC. This chain links TRBV6-6 with TRBJ1-2; a possible D gene is TRBD1 (6 bases). Germline values: CDR1 MNHNY, CDR2 SVGAGI (reference sequence). The CDR3 is 14 residues long. Trimming stripped 2 bases from V and 4 bases from J, with 11 bases between.

The chain links TRBV7-6 to TRBJ2-1; a weak D match, TRBD2 (6 bases). Trimming pared 6 bases from V and 3 bases from J, leaving 15 bases between. The germline gives CDR1 SGHVS, CDR2 FNYEAQ. CDR3 length: 15 amino acids. Here the CDR3 reads CASRDLGGHYNEQFF. The CDR3 coding sequence is TGTGCCAGCAGGGACTTGGGGGGTCACTACAATGAGCAGTTCTTC.

Comments on this clone: This sample also contains other DNA sequences that code for the same CDR3. The chain links TRBV7-2 to TRBJ1-2; weak D call: TRBD1 (6 bases). The CDR3 covers 12 residues. V lost 4 bases to trimming and J lost 4 bases, with 7 bases between them. Germline V lookup: CDR1 SGHTA, CDR2 FQGNSA. The CDR3 sequence: CASSSDSYGYTF. The CDR3 nucleotides read TGTGCCAGCAGCTCGGACAGCTATGGCTACACCTTC.

J is TRBJ2-3 and V is TRBV7-9; possible D gene TRBD2, 6 bases. Trimming took off 8 bases at V and 3 bases at J, with 9 bases between the two ends. Germline values: CDR1 SEHNR, CDR2 FQNEAQ (reference sequence). There are 12 residues in the CDR3. CDR3 in DNA: TGTGCCAGCGGACGGGGGACAGATACGCAGTATTTT. Protein: CASGRGTDTQYF.

This clone was observed a few times. The chain joins TRBV7-9 to TRBJ2-3; 8 bases map to TRBD2. Germline assignment: CDR1 SEHNR and CDR2 FQNEAQ (reference sequence). This CDR3 is 15 amino acids long. The trim removed 1 base at V and 0 bases at J, leaving 0 bases unmatched. CDR3 sequence: CASSLVAGSTDTQYF. The CDR3 nucleotides are TGTGCCAGCAGCTTAGTAGCGGGGAGCACAGATACGCAGTATTTT.

The rearrangement links TRBV15 to TRBJ1-1; D gene unclear. Trimming pared 0 bases from V and 4 bases from J, leaving 12 bases between. Germline assignment: CDR1 LNHNV and CDR2 YYDKDF (reference sequence). The CDR3 runs 15 residues. This CDR3 is CATSREGWEGTEAFF. In DNA, the CDR3 is TGTGCCACCAGCAGAGAGGGCTGGGAGGGCACTGAAGCTTTCTTT.

The CDR3 sequence: CASTAGSVYEQYF. CDR3 nucleotide sequence: TGTGCCAGCACCGCCGGGAGTGTTTACGAGCAGTACTTC. The genes are TRBV28 and TRBJ2-7, with D maybe TRBD2 (6 bases). Deletions cut 7 bases from V and 4 bases from J, with 14 bases between. The germline V gene has CDR1 MDHEN and CDR2 SYDVKM. The CDR3 runs 13 residues.